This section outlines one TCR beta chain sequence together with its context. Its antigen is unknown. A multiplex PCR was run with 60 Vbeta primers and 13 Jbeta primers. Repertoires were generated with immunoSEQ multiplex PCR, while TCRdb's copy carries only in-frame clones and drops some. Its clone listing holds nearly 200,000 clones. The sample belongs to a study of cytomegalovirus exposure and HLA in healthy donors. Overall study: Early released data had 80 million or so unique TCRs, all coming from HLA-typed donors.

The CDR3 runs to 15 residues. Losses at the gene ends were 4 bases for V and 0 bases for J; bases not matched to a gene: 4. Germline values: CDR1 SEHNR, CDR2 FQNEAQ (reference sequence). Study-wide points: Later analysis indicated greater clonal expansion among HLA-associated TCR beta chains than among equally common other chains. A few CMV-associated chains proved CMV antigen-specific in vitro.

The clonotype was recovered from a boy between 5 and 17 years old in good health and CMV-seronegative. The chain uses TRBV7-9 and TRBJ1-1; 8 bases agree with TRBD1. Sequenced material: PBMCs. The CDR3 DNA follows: TGTGCCAGCAGCTCTGCGACAGGGGTGAACACTGAAGCTTTCTTT. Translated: CASSSATGVNTEAFF.